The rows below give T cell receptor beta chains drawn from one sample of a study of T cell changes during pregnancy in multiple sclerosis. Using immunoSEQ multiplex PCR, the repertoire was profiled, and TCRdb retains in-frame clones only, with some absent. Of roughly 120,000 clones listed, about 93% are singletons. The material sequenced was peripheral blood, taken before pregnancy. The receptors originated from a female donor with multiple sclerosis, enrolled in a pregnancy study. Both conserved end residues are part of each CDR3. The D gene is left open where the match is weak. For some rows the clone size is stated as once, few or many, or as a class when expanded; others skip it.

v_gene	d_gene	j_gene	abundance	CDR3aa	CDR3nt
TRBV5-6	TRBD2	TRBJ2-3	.	CASNPLAGGPDTQYF	TGTGCCAGCAACCCCCTAGCGGGAGGGCCAGATACGCAGTATTTT
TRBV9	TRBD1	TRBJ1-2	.	CASSASSTGIRGYTF	TGTGCCAGCAGCGCGTCGTCGACAGGGATCAGGGGCTACACCTTC
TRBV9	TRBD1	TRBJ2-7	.	CASSPRTGTGIDEQYF	TGTGCCAGCAGCCCCAGAACCGGGACAGGTATCGACGAGCAGTACTTC
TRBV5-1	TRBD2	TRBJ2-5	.	CASSFSRLSGAPETQYF	TGCGCCAGCAGCTTTAGTAGGCTTAGCGGGGCCCCGGAGACCCAGTACTTC
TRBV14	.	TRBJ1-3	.	CASSQETFSGNTIYF	TGTGCCAGCAGCCAAGAAACATTCTCTGGAAACACCATATATTTT
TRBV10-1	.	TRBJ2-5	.	CASSETEQGLETQYF	TGCGCCAGCAGTGAGACGGAGCAGGGCCTTGAGACCCAGTACTTC
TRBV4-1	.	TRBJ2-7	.	CASSQDLSFDEQYF	TGCGCCAGCAGCCAAGATCTATCGTTCGACGAGCAGTACTTC
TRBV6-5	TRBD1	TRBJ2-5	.	CASSRTGGETQYF	TGTGCCAGCAGTAGGACAGGGGGAGAGACCCAGTACTTC
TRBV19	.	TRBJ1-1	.	CASSYGQMNTEAFF	TGTGCCAGTAGTTACGGACAGATGAACACTGAAGCTTTCTTT
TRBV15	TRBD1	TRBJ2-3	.	CATSQTGGGTDTQYF	TGTGCCACCAGTCAGACAGGGGGAGGGACAGATACGCAGTATTTT
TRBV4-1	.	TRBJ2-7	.	CASSQDPGRAYEQYF	TGCGCCAGCAGCCAAGATCCAGGAAGAGCCTACGAGCAGTACTTC
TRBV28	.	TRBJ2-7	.	CASSQAGRGAYEQYF	TGTGCCAGCAGCCAGGCGGGCAGGGGAGCATACGAGCAGTACTTC
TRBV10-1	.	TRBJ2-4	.	CASAKRAKNIQYF	TGCGCCAGCGCCAAACGGGCCAAAAACATTCAGTACTTC
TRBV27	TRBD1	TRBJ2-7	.	CASSSIPGQGNYEQYF	TGTGCCAGCAGTTCCATCCCGGGACAGGGGAACTACGAGCAGTACTTC
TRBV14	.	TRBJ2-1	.	CASSQGGFGNEQFF	TGTGCCAGCAGCCAAGGGGGCTTCGGGAATGAGCAGTTCTTC
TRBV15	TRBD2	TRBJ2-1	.	CATSRGGAGGTNEQFF	TGTGCCACCAGCAGAGGGGGTGCGGGAGGAACAAATGAGCAGTTCTTC
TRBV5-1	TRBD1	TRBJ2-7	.	CASSLVIGTGTYEQYF	TGCGCCAGCAGCTTGGTCATCGGGACAGGAACCTACGAGCAGTACTTC
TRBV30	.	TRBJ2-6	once	CAWTGELSGANVLTF	TGTGCCTGGACAGGGGAACTCTCTGGGGCCAACGTCCTGACTTTC
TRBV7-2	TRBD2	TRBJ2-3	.	CASSLRLAGSGTDTQYF	TGTGCCAGCAGCCTCCGACTAGCGGGAAGTGGAACAGATACGCAGTATTTT
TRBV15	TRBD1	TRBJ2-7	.	CATSRDRRQGGSYEQYF	TGTGCCACCAGCAGAGATCGACGACAGGGGGGCTCCTACGAGCAGTACTTC
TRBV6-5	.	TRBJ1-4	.	CASRPPGEDEKLFF	TGTGCCAGTCGGCCCCCGGGGGAGGATGAAAAACTGTTTTTT
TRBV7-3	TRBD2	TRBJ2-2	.	CAMPGGAGGTGELFF	TGTGCCATGCCGGGGGGAGCCGGGGGCACCGGGGAGCTGTTTTTT
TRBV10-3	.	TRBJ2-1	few	CAIRQNVNNEQFF	TGTGCCATCAGGCAGAACGTAAACAATGAGCAGTTCTTC
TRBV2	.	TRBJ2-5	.	CASLGGRETQYF	TGTGCCAGCCTGGGGGGACGGGAGACCCAGTACTTC
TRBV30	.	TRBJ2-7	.	CALRRGGSYEQYF	TGTGCCCTCCGAAGGGGTGGGTCCTACGAGCAGTACTTC
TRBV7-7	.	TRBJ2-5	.	CASSPESGTQYF	TGTGCCAGCAGCCCCGAGTCTGGGACCCAGTACTTC
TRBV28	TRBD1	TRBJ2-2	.	CASSETGGRAGELFF	TGTGCCAGCAGTGAGACAGGGGGCCGGGCCGGGGAGCTGTTTTTT
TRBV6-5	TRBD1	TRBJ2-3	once	CASRGQATDTQYF	TGTGCCAGCAGGGGACAGGCCACAGATACGCAGTATTTT
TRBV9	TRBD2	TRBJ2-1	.	CASSASGTSRPKDEQFF	TGTGCCAGCAGCGCCTCCGGGACTAGCAGGCCCAAGGATGAGCAGTTCTTC
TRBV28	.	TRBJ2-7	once	CASSSTGWPYEQYF	TGTGCCAGCAGCTCCACAGGGTGGCCCTACGAGCAGTACTTC
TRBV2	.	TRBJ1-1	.	CASSGKFAPGTEAFF	TGTGCCAGCAGTGGAAAGTTCGCCCCGGGCACTGAAGCTTTCTTT
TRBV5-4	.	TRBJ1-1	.	CASSYPTGNTEAFF	TGTGCCAGCAGCTACCCGACAGGGAACACTGAAGCTTTCTTT